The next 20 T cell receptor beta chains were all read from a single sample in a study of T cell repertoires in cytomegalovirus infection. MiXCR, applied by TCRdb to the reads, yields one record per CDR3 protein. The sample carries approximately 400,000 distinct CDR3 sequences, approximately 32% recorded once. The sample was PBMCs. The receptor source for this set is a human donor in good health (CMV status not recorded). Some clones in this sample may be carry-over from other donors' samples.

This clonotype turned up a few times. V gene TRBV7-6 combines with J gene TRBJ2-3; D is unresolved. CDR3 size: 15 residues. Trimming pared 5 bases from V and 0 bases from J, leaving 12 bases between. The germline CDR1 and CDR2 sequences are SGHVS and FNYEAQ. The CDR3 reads CASSAFPGSTDTQYF. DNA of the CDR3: TGTGCCAGCAGCGCCTTCCCCGGGAGCACAGATACGCAGTATTTT.

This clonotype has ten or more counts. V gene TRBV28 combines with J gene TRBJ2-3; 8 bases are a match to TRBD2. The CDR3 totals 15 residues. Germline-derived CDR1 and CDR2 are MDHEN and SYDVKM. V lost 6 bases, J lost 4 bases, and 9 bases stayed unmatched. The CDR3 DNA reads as TGTGCCAGCAGCTTCCTTCGGGGGGGCCCAGATACGCAGTATTTT. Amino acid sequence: CASSFLRGGPDTQYF.

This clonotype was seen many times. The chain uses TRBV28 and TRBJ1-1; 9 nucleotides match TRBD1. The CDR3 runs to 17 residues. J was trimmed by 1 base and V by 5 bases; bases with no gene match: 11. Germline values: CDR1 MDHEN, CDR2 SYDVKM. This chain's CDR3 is CASSPGTGRPENTEAFF. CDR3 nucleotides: TGTGCCAGCAGTCCCGGGACAGGGCGACCTGAGAACACTGAAGCTTTCTTT. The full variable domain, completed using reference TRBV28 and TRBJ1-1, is DVKVTQSSRYLVKRTGEKVFLECVQDMDHENMFWYRQDPGLGLRLIYFSYDVKMKEKGDIPEGYSVSREKKERFSLILESASTNQTSMYLCASSPGTGRPENTEAFFGQGTRLTVV.

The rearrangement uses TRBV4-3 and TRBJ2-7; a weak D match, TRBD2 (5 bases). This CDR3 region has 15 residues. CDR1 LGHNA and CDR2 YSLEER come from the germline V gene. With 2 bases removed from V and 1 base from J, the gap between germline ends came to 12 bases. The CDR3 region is CASSQFRGSSYEQYF. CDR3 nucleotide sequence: TGCGCCAGCAGCCAATTTAGAGGGTCTTCCTACGAGCAGTACTTC.

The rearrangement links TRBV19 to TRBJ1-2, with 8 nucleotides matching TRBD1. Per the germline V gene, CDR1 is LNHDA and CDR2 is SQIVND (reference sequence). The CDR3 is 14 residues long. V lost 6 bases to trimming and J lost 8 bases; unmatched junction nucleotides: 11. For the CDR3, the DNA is TGTGCCAGTAGGGACAGGGTTCTTCAGCGGGGCTACACCTTC. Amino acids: CASRDRVLQRGYTF.

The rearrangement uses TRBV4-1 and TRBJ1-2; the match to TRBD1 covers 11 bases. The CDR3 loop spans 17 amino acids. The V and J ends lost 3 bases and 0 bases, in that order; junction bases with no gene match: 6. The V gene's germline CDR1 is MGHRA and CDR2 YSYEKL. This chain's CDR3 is CASSHGTGGVANYGYTF. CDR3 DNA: TGCGCCAGCAGCCACGGGACAGGGGGAGTTGCTAACTATGGCTACACCTTC.

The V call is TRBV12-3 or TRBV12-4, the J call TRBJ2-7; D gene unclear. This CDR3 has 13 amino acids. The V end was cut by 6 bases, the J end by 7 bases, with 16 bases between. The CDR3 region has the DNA TGTGCCAGCAGACATACTGACACTGGGGAGCAGTACTTC. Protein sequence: CASRHTDTGEQYF.

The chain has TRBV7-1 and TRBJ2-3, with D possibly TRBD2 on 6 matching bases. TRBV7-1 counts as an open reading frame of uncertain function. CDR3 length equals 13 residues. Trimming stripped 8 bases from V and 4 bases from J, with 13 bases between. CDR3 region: CASDRGIPDTQYF. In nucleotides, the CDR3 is TGTGCCAGCGACCGCGGGATCCCAGATACGCAGTATTTT.

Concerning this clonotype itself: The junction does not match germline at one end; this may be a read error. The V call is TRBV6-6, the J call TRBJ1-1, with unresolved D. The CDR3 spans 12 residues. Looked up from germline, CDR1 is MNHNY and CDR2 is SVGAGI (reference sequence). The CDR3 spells CGSSYIGTEAFF. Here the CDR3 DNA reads TGTGGCAGCAGTTACATTGGCACTGAAGCTTTCTTT.

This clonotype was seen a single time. The CDR3 coding sequence is TGTGCCAGCAGCCCTGGACAGGGTACAACTAATGAAAAACTGTTTTTT. As protein: CASSPGQGTTNEKLFF. The chain employs TRBV4-2 and TRBJ1-4; 8 bases map to TRBD1. The CDR3 is 16 amino acids. V was clipped by 4 bases and J by 0 bases; unmatched bases: 4. Per germline, CDR1 LGHNA and CDR2 YNFKEQ.

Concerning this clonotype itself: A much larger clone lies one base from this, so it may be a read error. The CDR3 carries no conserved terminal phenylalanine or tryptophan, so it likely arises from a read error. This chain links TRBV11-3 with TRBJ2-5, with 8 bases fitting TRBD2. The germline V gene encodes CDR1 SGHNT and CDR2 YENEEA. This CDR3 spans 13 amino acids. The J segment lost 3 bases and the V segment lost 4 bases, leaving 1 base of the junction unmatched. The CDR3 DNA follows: TGTGCCAGCAGCTCCGGGGGGGAAGAGACCCAGTACTGC. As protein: CASSSGGEETQYC.

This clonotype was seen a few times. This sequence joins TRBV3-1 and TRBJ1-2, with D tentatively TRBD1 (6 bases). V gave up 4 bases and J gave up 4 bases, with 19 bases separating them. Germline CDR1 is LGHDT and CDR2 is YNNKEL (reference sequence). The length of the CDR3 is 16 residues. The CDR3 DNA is TGTGCCAGCAGCCCGACCCCCGGACAGTCTCGCTATGGCTACACCTTC. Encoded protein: CASSPTPGQSRYGYTF. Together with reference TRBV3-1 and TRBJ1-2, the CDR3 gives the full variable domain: DTAVSQTPKYLVTQMGNDKSIKCEQNLGHDTMYWYKQDSKKFLKIMFSYNNKELIINETVPNRFSPKSPDKAHLNLHINSLELGDSAVYFCASSPTPGQSRYGYTFGSGTRLTVV.

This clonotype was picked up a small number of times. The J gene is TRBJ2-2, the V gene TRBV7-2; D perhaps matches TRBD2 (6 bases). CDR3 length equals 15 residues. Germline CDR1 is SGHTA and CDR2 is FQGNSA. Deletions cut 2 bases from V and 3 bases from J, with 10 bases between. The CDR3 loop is CASSLTAGHTGELFF. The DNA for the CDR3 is TGTGCCAGCAGCTTAACCGCGGGGCACACCGGGGAGCTGTTTTTT. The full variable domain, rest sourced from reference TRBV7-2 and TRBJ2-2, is GAGVSQSPSNKVTEKGKDVELRCDPISGHTALYWYRQSLGQGLEFLIYFQGNSAPDKSGLPSDRFSAERTGGSVSTLTIQRTQQEDSAVYLCASSLTAGHTGELFFGEGSRLTVL.

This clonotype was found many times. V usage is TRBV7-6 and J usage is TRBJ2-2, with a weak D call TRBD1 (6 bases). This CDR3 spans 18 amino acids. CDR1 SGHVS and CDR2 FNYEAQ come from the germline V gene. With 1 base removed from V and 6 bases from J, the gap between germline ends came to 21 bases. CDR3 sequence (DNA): TGTGCCAGCAGCTTAGTGCCAGGGGCCCTTGTCGGGGCCGGGGAGCTGTTTTTT. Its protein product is CASSLVPGALVGAGELFF.

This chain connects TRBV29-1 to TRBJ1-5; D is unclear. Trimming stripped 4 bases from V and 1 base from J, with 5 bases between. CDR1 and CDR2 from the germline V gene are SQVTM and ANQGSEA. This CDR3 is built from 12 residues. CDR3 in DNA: TGCAGCGTTGGTTGGAGCAATCAGCCCCAGCATTTT. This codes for CSVGWSNQPQHF.

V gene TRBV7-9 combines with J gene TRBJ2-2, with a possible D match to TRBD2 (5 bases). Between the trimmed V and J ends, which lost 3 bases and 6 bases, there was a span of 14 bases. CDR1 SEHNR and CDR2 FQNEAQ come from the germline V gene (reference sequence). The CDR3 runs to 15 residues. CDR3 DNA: TGTGCCAGCAGCTTGTCAGGAGGATTGCCCGGGGAGCTGTTTTTT. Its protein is CASSLSGGLPGELFF.

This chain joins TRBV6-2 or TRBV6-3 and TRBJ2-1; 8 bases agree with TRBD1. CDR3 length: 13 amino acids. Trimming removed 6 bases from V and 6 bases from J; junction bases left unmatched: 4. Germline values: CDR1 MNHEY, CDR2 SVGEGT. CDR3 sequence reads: CASRSGTGNEQFF. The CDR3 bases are TGTGCCAGCAGATCCGGGACAGGCAATGAGCAGTTCTTC.

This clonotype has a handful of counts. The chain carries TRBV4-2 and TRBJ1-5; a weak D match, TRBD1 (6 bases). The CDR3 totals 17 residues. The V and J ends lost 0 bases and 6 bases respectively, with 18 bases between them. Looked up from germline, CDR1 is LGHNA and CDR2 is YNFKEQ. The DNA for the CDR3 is TGTGCCAGCAGCCAAGATCGTCCCAGGGGTCTACGTCAGCCCCAGCATTTT. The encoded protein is CASSQDRPRGLRQPQHF.

In DNA, the CDR3 is TGTGCCAGCAGCGGGGACAAGAGCTCCTACAATGAGCAGTTCTTC. The encoded protein is CASSGDKSSYNEQFF. V and J are TRBV7-9 and TRBJ2-1, with D possibly matching TRBD1 (6 bases). V was pared by 5 bases and J by 0 bases, with 11 bases between. The germline gives CDR1 SEHNR, CDR2 FQNEAQ (reference sequence). This CDR3 contains 15 residues. Looking up the rest from reference TRBV7-9 and TRBJ2-1 gives the full variable domain: DTGVSQNPRHKITKRGQNVTFRCDPISEHNRLYWYRQTLGQGPEFLTYFQNEAQLEKSRLLSDRFSAERPKGSFSTLEIQRTEQGDSAMYLCASSGDKSSYNEQFFGPGTRLTVL.

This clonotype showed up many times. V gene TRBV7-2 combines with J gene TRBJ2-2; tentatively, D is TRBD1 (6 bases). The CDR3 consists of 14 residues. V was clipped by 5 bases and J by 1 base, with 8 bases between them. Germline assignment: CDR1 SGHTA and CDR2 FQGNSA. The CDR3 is CASSPDRNTGELFF. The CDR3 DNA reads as TGTGCCAGCAGCCCGGACAGGAACACCGGGGAGCTGTTTTTT.